The entry that follows covers one T cell receptor beta chain sequence. Its antigen remains unidentified. HIV-negative, healthy adults without recent acute infections or vaccinations were the donors. The germline CDR1 and CDR2 sequences are LNHNV and YYDKDF (reference sequence). The CDR3 has 19 residues. V lost 0 bases and J 4 bases, leaving 23 bases between the germline ends. The data are from a study of shared clonotypes between healthy human individuals. At the level of the study: The plates for each donor numbered three CD4 naive, three CD4 memory, two CD8 naive and one CD8 memory. Findings and limits, study-wide: Rarefaction demonstrated incomplete sorted-subset sequencing despite large depth.

Methods used by the authors: Filtering of immunoSEQ junctional sequences could not match full-length read filtering. The repertoire was sequenced with immunoSEQ multiplex PCR; TCRdb's copy has only in-frame clones and lacks some. For V, J and clone size, that table is used; D and trimming come from the DNA. The sample holds 850,000 to 1,200,000 clones, about three quarters seen once. The specimen sequenced was memory CD4+ T cells sorted from blood. Subset denoted: CD45RA-negative fraction. The chain combines TRBV15 with TRBJ2-3, with D possibly called TRBD1 or TRBD2 (5 bases each). The sequence was obtained from a man aged 18 to 30 in good health. The CDR3 bases are TGTGCCACCAGCAGAGACGGAGTTATCTGGGAGTCGGGGCCAGATACGCAGTATTTT. Its protein product is CATSRDGVIWESGPDTQYF.